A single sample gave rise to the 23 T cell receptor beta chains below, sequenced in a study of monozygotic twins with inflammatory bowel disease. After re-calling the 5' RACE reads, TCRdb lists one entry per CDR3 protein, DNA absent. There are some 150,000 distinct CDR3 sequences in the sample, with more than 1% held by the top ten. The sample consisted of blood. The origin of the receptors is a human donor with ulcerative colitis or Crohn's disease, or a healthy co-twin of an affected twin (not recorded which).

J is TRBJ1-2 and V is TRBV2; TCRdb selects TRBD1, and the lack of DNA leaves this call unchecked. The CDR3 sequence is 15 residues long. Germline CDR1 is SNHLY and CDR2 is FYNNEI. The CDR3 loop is CASSRPPSGTGGYTF.

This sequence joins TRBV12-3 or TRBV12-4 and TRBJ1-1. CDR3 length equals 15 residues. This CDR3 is CASRISRGGGTEAFF.

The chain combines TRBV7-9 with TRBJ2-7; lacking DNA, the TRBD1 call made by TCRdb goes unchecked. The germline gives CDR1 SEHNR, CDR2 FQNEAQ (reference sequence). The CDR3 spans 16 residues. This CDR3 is CASSLYERQGRYEQYF.

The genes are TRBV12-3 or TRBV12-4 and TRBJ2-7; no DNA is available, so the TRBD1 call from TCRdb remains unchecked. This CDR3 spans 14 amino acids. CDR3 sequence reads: CASSSNYDSYEQYF.

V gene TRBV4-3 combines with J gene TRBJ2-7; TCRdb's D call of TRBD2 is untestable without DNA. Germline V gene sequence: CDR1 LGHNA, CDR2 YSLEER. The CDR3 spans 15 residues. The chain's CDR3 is CASSQGARGTYEQYF.

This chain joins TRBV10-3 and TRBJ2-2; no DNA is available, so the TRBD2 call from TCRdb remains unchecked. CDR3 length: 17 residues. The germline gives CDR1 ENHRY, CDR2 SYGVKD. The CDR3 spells CAISESSGSGNTGELFF.

CDR3 sequence: CASSQQGAGGYTF. The chain links TRBV12-3 or TRBV12-4 to TRBJ1-2; TCRdb's D call of TRBD1 is untestable without DNA. The CDR3 runs to 13 residues.

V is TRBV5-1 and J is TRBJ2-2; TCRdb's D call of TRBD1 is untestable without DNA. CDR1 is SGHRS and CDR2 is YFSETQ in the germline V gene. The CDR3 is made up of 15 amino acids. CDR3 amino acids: CASSLREVDTGELFF. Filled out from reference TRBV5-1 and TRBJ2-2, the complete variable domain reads KAGVTQTPRYLIKTRGQQVTLSCSPISGHRSVSWYQQTPGQGLQFLFEYFSETQRNKGNFPGRFSGRQFSNSRSEMNVSTLELGDSALYLCASSLREVDTGELFFGEGSRLTVL.

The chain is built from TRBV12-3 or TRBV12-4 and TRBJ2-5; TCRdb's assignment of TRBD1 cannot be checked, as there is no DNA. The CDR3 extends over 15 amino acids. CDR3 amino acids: CASSWAGTDQETQYF.

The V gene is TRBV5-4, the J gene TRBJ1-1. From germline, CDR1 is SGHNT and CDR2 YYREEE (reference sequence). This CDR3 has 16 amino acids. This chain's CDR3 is CASSLPSRAPNTEAFF.

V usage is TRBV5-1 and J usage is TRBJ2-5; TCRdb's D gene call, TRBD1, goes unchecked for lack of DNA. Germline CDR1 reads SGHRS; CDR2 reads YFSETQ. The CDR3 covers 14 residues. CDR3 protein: CASSLNGRGETQYF.

This CDR3 is CASSLDAESQETQYF. This rearrangement joins TRBV7-8 to TRBJ2-5. The CDR3 totals 15 residues. Germline V CDR1 and CDR2: SGHVS, FQNEAQ.

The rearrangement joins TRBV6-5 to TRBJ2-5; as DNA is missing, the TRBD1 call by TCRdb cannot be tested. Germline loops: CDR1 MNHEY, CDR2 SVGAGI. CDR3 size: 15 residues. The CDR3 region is CASSYARGGKETQYF.

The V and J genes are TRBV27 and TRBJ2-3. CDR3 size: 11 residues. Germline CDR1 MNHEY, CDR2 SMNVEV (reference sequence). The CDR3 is CASHWADTQYF.

The chain's CDR3 is CASSEGGQGTTEAFF. V usage is TRBV2 and J usage is TRBJ1-1; TCRdb designates TRBD1, a call that cannot be tested without DNA. Germline assignment: CDR1 SNHLY and CDR2 FYNNEI. This CDR3 spans 15 amino acids.

CDR3 region: CSAGGELGYGYTF. J is TRBJ1-2 and V is TRBV29-1. There are 13 residues in the CDR3. Germline V lookup: CDR1 SQVTM, CDR2 ANQGSEA.

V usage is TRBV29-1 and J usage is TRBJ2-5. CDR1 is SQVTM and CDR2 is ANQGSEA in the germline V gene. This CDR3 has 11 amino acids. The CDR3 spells CSVEEQETQYF.

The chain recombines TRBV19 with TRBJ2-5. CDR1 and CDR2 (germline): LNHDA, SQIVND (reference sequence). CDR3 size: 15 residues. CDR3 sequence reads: CASGLSRWGQETQYF.

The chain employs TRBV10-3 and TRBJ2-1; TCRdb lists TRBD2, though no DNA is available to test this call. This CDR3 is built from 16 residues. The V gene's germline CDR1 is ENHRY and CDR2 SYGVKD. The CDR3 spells CAISEPGLAGAHEQFF.

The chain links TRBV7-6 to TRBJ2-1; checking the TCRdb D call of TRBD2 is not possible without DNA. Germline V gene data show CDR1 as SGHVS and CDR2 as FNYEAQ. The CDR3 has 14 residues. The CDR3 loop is CASSPLSPGNEQFF.

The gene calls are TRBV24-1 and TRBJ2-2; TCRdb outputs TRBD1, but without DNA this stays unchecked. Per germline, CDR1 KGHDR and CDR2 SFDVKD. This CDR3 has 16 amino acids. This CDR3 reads CATSDPGQGNTGELFF.

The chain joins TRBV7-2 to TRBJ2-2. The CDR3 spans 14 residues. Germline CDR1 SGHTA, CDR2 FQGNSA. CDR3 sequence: CASSLVGRVGELFF.

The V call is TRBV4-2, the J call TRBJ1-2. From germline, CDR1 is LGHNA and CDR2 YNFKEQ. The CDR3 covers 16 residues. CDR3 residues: CASSQEGELIRSGYTF.